This T cell receptor beta chain comes out of a study of T cells in Graves' hyperthyroidism and ophthalmopathy. Amplification yielded TCR beta CDR3 regions, with RNA transcripts as the source. RT-PCR in the first round (using the HTBI primer set) targeted the TCR CDR3. TCRdb re-called the multiplex PCR reads through MiXCR, storing one row per CDR3 protein. The table has around 350,000 distinct CDR3 sequences, 19% seen once. Study conclusions and caveats: The model anticipated ophthalmopathy a median about six months pre-onset.

V shed 0 bases and J 4 bases; nucleotides not matched to a gene: 8. The V gene's germline CDR1 is MNHEY and CDR2 SMNVEV (reference sequence). The CDR3 has 16 amino acids. The study enrolled patients aged 18 to 65 with newly diagnosed hyperthyroidism of under 2 months' duration. The authors obtained PBMCs from roughly 9.7 ml of fresh peripheral blood. This clonotype was observed many times. The antigen is undetermined. Sequencing used blood. The clonotype comes from a woman aged 18-29 years with Graves' hyperthyroidism. This chain uses TRBV27 with TRBJ1-1, with TRBD1 matching over 7 bases. The DNA of the CDR3 is TGTGCCAGCAGTTTATCGTTAGGGGGCGCGGGCACTGAAGCTTTCTTT. It encodes CASSLSLGGAGTEAFF.